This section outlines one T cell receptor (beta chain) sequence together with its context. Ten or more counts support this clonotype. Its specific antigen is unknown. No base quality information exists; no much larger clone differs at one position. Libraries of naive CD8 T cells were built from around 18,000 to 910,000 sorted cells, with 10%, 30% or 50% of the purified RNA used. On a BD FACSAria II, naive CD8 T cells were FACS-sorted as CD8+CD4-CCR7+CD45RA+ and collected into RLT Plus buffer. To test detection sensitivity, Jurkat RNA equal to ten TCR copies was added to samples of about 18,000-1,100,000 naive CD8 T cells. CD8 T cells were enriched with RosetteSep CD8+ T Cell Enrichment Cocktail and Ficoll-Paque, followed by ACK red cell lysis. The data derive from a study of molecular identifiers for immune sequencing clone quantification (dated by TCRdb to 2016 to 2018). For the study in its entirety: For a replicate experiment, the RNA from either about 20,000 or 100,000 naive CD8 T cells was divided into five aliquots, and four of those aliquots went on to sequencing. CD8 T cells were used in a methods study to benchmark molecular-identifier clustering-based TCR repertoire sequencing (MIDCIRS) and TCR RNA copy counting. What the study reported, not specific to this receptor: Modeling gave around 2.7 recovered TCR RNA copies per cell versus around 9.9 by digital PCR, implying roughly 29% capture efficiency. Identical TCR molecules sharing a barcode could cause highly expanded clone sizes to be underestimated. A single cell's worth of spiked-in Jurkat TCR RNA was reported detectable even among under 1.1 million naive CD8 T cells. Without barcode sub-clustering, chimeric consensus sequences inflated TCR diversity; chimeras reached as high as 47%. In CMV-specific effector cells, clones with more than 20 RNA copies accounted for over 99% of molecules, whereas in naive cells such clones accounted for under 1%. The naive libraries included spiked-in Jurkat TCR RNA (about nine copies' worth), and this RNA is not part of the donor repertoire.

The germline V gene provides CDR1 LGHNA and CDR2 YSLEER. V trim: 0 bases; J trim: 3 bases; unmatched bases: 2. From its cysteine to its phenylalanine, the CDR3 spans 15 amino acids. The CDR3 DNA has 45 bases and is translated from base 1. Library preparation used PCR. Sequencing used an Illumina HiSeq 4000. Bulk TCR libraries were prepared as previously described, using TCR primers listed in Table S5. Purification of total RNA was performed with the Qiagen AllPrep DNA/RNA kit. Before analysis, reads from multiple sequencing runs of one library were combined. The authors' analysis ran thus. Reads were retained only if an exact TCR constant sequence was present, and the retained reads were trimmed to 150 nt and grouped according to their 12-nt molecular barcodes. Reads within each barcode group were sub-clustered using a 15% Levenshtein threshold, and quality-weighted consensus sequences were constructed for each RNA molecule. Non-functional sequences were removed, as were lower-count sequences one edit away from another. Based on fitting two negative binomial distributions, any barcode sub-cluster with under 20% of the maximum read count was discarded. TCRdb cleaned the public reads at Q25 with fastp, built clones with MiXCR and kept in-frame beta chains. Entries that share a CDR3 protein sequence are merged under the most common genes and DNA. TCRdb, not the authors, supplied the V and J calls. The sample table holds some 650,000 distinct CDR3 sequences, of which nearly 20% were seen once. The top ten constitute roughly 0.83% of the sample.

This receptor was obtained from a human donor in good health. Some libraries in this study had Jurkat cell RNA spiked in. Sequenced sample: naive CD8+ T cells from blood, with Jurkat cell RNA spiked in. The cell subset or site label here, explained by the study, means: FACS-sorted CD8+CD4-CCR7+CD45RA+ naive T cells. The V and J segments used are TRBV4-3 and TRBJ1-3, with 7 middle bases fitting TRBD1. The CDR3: CASSQDRDSGNTIYF. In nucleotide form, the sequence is TGCGCCAGCAGCCAAGACCGGGACAGTGGAAACACCATATATTTT.